The clone carrying this TCR beta chain was detected many times. Its antigen is unknown. This record comes from a study of Graves' ophthalmopathy and Graves' hyperthyroidism. Study results and caveats: Blood repertoires reportedly contained most expanded thyroid clonotypes above 0.001 frequency. At approximately 70% sensitivity and 72.22% specificity, the model predicted progression of the ophthalmopathy.

Amplification targeted the TCR beta CDR3 regions, with RNA transcripts as the source material. RT-PCR was first run with HTBI primers, then multiplex PCR in a second round. TCRdb re-derived calls from the multiplex PCR reads in MiXCR, one entry per CDR3 protein. The table lists about 210,000 distinct CDR3 sequences, around 28% of them singletons, with approximately 9.1% in the top ten. Trimming pared 2 bases from V and 3 bases from J, leaving 8 bases between. The germline CDR1 and CDR2 sequences are MNHEY and SMNVEV (reference sequence). The CDR3 has 13 residues. This chain uses TRBV27 with TRBJ2-7, with D uncertain. The source of this sequence is a man aged 45 to 65 with Graves' ophthalmopathy. The specimen sequenced was peripheral blood. CDR3 residues: CASSLGQFYEQYF. In DNA, the CDR3 is TGTGCCAGCAGTTTAGGCCAATTCTACGAGCAGTACTTC.